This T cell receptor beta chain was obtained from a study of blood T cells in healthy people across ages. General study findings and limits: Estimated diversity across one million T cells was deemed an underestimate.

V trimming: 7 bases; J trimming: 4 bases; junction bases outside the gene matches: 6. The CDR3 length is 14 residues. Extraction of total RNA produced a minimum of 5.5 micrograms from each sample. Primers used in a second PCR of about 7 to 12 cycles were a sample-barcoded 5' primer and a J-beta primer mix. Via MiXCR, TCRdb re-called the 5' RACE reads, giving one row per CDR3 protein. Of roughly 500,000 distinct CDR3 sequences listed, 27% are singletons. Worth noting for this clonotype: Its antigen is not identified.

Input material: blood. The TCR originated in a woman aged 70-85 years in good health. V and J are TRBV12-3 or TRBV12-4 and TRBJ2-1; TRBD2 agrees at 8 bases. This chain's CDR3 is CASINSGGYNEQFF. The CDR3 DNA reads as TGTGCCAGCATCAACAGCGGGGGATACAATGAGCAGTTCTTC.